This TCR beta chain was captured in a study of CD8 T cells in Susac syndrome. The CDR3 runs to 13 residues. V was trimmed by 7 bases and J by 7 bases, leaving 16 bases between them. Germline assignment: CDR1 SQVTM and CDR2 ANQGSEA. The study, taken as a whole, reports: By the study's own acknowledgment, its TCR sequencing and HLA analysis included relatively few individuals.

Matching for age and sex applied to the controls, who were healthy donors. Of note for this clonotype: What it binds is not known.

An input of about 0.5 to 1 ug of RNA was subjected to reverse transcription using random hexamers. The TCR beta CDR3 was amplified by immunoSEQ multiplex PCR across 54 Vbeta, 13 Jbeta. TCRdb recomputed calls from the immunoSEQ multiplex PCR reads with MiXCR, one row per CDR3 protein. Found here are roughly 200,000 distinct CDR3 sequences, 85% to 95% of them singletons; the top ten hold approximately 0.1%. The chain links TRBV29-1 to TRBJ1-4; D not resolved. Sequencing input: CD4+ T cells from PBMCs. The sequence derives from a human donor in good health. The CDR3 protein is CSARNTEGEKLFF. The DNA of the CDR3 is TGCAGCGCCCGGAATACCGAGGGTGAAAAACTGTTTTTT.